A selection of T cell receptor beta chains follows, all from one sample in a study of early T cells in non-severe SARS-CoV-2 infection. TCRdb re-called the 5' RACE reads with MiXCR, one entry per CDR3 protein. This sample yields more than 65,000 distinct CDR3 sequences, of which approximately 4.5% are seen a single time; 3% to 4% belongs to the top ten. The sequences come from whole blood, collected at baseline. The receptors stem from an adult who was a healthcare worker with PCR-confirmed SARS-CoV-2 infection or an uninfected control (not recorded which). The donor label of this sample is uncertain. Both conserved end residues are part of each CDR3. Fields, in order: CDR3 protein, D gene, clone size, J gene, V gene. The D gene is left open where the match is weak. Size tells how often a clone was seen (once, few, many) or the class of an expanded clone, and some rows leave it out.

CASSFESSYEQYF,-,many,TRBJ2-7,TRBV5-1
CAWERLPNQYEQYF,-,-,TRBJ2-7,TRBV30
CASSYPGLAGGSTDTQYF,TRBD2,-,TRBJ2-3,TRBV6-6
CSVQGSEDMNTGELFF,-,few,TRBJ2-2,TRBV29-1
CSARGTGYSGYTF,-,many,TRBJ1-2,TRBV20-1
CASSVSGGGRQPQHF,-,many,TRBJ1-5,TRBV6-1
CASSSQGRGNTEAFF,-,many,TRBJ1-1,TRBV6-6
CASSHTGTASYEQYF,-,many,TRBJ2-7,TRBV7-2
CASSFLLATSQSSGANVLTF,-,many,TRBJ2-6,TRBV11-2
CSAASMRGGLNEQFF,TRBD2,-,TRBJ2-1,TRBV29-1
CASRDYNSPLHF,-,many,TRBJ1-6,TRBV28
CASNPTGTYQPQHF,-,-,TRBJ1-5,TRBV28
CASSPQQGETQYF,-,many,TRBJ2-5,TRBV18
CASRRGPGQEEKLFF,TRBD1,few,TRBJ1-4,TRBV5-5
CSASLARVGNEQYF,-,few,TRBJ2-7,TRBV20-1
CSVDSPDYEQYF,-,many,TRBJ2-7,TRBV29-1
CASSLTGNTGELFF,-,many,TRBJ2-2,TRBV7-3
CASSFEDRRNTEAFF,-,many,TRBJ1-1,TRBV12-3/TRBV12-4
CATSKRAENTEAFF,-,many,TRBJ1-1,TRBV15
CASSQGTGGTDTQYF,TRBD1,few,TRBJ2-3,TRBV3-1